The following is a T cell receptor (beta chain) sequence with its context. The data are from a study of blood T cell repertoires in COVID-19. Looking at the study overall: Researchers got acute and convalescent COVID-19 samples from the United States, Italy and Spain. T cells, B-cell-depleted T cells, or PBMCs supplied cDNA or gDNA.

The data were produced by immunoSEQ multiplex PCR, yet TCRdb's version contains in-frame clones alone and is incomplete. Of under 95,000 clones in the sample, approximately 86% were seen once. CDR1 is SGHVS and CDR2 is FNYEAQ in the germline V gene. With V trimmed by 4 bases and J by 6 bases, 7 bases remained unmatched. The CDR3 contains 15 residues. The TCR originated in a man aged 35 to 55 with acute or convalescent COVID-19. V gene TRBV7-6 combines with J gene TRBJ2-2; 8 bases fit TRBD2. Sequencing input: peripheral blood. The CDR3 loop is CASSSGTRGAGELFF. The CDR3, as DNA: TGTGCCAGCAGCTCCGGGACTAGAGGGGCCGGGGAGCTGTTTTTT.